A single sample is the source of the 10 T cell receptor beta chains below, sequenced in a study of T cells in Graves' hyperthyroidism and ophthalmopathy. RNA transcripts yielded amplified TCR beta CDR3 regions. The HTBI primer set served for first-round RT-PCR of the TCR CDR3. TCRdb fed the multiplex PCR reads into MiXCR, producing one record per CDR3 protein. The sample has 250,000 to 350,000 distinct CDR3 sequences; about a sixth are singletons. The sequenced sample was blood. These receptors came from a woman between 55 and 75 years old with Graves' ophthalmopathy.

In this sample, this clonotype turned up many times. The chain couples TRBV28 to TRBJ2-3, with 8 bases that match TRBD2. The CDR3 is 18 residues long. Germline CDR1 and CDR2: MDHEN and SYDVKM. V lost 5 bases to trimming and J lost 4 bases; unmatched junction nucleotides: 17. CDR3 residues: CASSTNRKAGEEADTQYF. CDR3 bases: TGTGCCAGCAGTACTAACCGGAAAGCGGGAGAGGAAGCAGATACGCAGTATTTT.

This clonotype was seen only a few times. V is TRBV20-1 and J is TRBJ2-1; the match to TRBD2 covers 9 bases. This CDR3 region has 15 residues. CDR1 is DFQATT, CDR2 SNEGSKA, per germline (reference sequence). V shed 6 bases and J 2 bases; nucleotides not matched to a gene: 8. This CDR3 is CSAKTSGGPYNEQFF. The CDR3 nucleotides are TGCAGTGCAAAAACCAGCGGGGGGCCCTACAATGAGCAGTTCTTC.

Many counts were recorded for this clonotype. This chain links TRBV3-1 with TRBJ2-3, with 7 nucleotides matching TRBD1. The CDR3 covers 15 residues. Looked up from germline, CDR1 is LGHDT and CDR2 is YNNKEL (reference sequence). J was trimmed by 1 base and V by 6 bases; bases with no gene match: 7. The CDR3, as DNA: TGTGCCAGCAGGCTCACAGGGGCGGGCACAGATACGCAGTATTTT. This translates into CASRLTGAGTDTQYF.

This clonotype showed up just a few times. The V and J genes are TRBV14 and TRBJ2-2, with D unclear. V lost 2 bases and J lost 4, with 8 bases in between. The CDR3 has 14 residues. Germline V gene lookup returns CDR1 SGHDN and CDR2 FVKESK. CDR3 residues: CASSQMVSTGELFF. The CDR3 DNA reads as TGTGCCAGCAGCCAAATGGTGTCCACCGGGGAGCTGTTTTTT.

This clonotype was picked up a small number of times. The chain joins TRBV5-1 to TRBJ2-2; 9 positions match TRBD1. CDR3 length: 16 residues. V lost 4 bases, J lost 5 bases, and 9 bases stayed unmatched. Germline V lookup: CDR1 SGHRS, CDR2 YFSETQ. The CDR3 sequence is CASSLPPGQGTGELFF. For the CDR3, the DNA is TGCGCCAGCAGCCTACCTCCGGGACAGGGTACCGGGGAGCTGTTTTTT.

This chain uses TRBV7-3 with TRBJ2-2; TRBD2 is a possible D gene (6 bases). Trimming left V 1 base short and J 5 bases short, with 14 bases between. Looked up from germline, CDR1 is SGHTA and CDR2 is FQGTGA. The CDR3 has 16 amino acids. The CDR3 loop reads CASSLMSGDVTGELFF. The CDR3 nucleotides read TGTGCCAGCAGCTTAATGTCGGGAGATGTTACCGGGGAGCTGTTTTTT.

In its sample, this clonotype was seen many times. The J gene is TRBJ2-2, the V gene TRBV6-1, with 7 bases fitting TRBD1. The CDR3 runs to 15 residues. The J segment lost 0 bases and the V segment lost 6 bases, leaving 4 bases of the junction unmatched. Germline CDR1 and CDR2: MNHNS and SASEGT. The CDR3 coding sequence is TGTGCCAGCAGGAAGACAGGGACGAACACCGGGGAGCTGTTTTTT. This codes for CASRKTGTNTGELFF.

At least ten counts were recorded for this clonotype. V gene TRBV14 combines with J gene TRBJ1-6; no clear D. Germline V lookup: CDR1 SGHDN, CDR2 FVKESK. CDR3 size: 15 residues. The V and J ends lost 2 bases and 7 bases respectively, with 12 bases between them. The chain's CDR3 is CASSQQGLRNSPLHF. The CDR3 nucleotides are TGTGCCAGCAGCCAACAAGGTCTAAGGAATTCACCCCTCCACTTT.

At least ten counts were recorded for this clonotype. The chain uses TRBV4-1 and TRBJ2-6; D is perhaps TRBD1 (6 bases). The CDR3 has 15 amino acids. Germline values: CDR1 MGHRA, CDR2 YSYEKL. V was cut by 3 bases and J by 2 bases, with 8 bases left in between. The CDR3 is CASSHAGAGANVLTF. The CDR3 DNA follows: TGCGCCAGCAGCCATGCAGGGGCTGGGGCCAACGTCCTGACTTTC.

This chain's CDR3 is CASSPLVGATNTEAFF. As DNA, the CDR3 is TGTGCCAGCAGCCCCCTCGTTGGGGCCACGAACACTGAAGCTTTCTTT. The chain uses TRBV11-2 and TRBJ1-1; the D gene is possibly TRBD1 (5 bases). The CDR3 totals 16 residues. The germline V and J ends were trimmed by 5 bases and 1 base, with 17 bases remaining between them. Looked up from germline, CDR1 is SGHAT and CDR2 is FQNNGV.